This TCR beta chain was recorded in a study of blood T cell repertoires in COVID-19. Study in general: COVID-19 samples from acute and convalescent phases originated in the United States, Italy and Spain. The cDNA or gDNA used as material had been derived from T cells, B-cell-depleted T cells, or PBMCs.

The table lists this clone with a few counts. Original data processing: For nucleated cells, counts were estimated from reference gene primer amplification. The data were produced by immunoSEQ multiplex PCR, yet TCRdb's version contains in-frame clones alone and is incomplete. The V and J calls and clone size are taken from that table; D and trimming were inferred from the DNA. The table has some 36,000 clones, approximately 91% seen once; the top ten hold roughly 36%. The CDR3 consists of 15 residues. Germline CDR1 is WNHNN and CDR2 is SYGVQD (reference sequence). V shed 2 bases and J 4 bases; nucleotides not matched to a gene: 2.

This rearrangement joins TRBV10-1 to TRBJ2-3; 11 bases map to TRBD1. This clonotype originated in a man between 60 and 75 years old with active or convalescent COVID-19. The sample taken for sequencing was peripheral blood. DNA for the CDR3: TGCGCCAGCAGTGAGCGGGGACAGGGGGCAGATACGCAGTATTTT. This codes for CASSERGQGADTQYF.